This T cell receptor (beta chain) stems from a study of blood T cells in healthy people across ages. To note about this clonotype: Its antigen is still unknown.

Whole-study findings and limits: Diversity figures derived from one million T cells were judged to underestimate the true value.

The second PCR ran roughly 6 to 11 cycles with a sample-barcoded 5' primer and J-beta primers. TCRdb re-called the 5' RACE reads through MiXCR, storing one row per CDR3 protein. Of about 680,000 distinct CDR3 sequences listed, around 45% are singletons. The J segment lost 3 bases and the V segment lost 1 base, leaving 3 bases of the junction unmatched. This CDR3 region has 15 residues. CDR1 and CDR2 from the germline V gene are LNHNV and YYDKDF (reference sequence). This receptor was taken from a woman aged 55-69 years in good health. Sequences were obtained from blood. The V gene is TRBV15, the J gene TRBJ1-1; 9 bases agree with TRBD1. DNA of the CDR3: TGTGCCACCAGCAGAGCTGGGACAGGGCACACTGAAGCTTTCTTT. This encodes CATSRAGTGHTEAFF.